Below, 25 T cell receptor beta chains from the same sample are listed, as sequenced in a study of identical twins. TCRdb independently ran MiXCR on the 5' RACE reads; one entry per CDR3 protein. Counted here are approximately 230,000 distinct CDR3 sequences, 6.5% to 8% occurring once; the ten biggest clones make up more than 14%. These sequences were also reported in another study, on T cells expressing NK-cell markers.

Sequenced material: CD8+ T cells sorted from blood. The receptors here all came from a woman younger than 35 in good health.

This clonotype has just a few counts. The rearrangement joins TRBV6-1 to TRBJ1-6; D remains ambiguous. Germline V lookup: CDR1 MNHNS, CDR2 SASEGT. V was shortened by 4 bases and J by 3 bases, with 7 bases between the two germline ends. This CDR3 contains 14 residues. CDR3 coding DNA: TGTGCCAGCAGTGGGCAGAGCTATAATTCACCCCTCCACTTT. This sequence encodes CASSGQSYNSPLHF.

This clonotype has only a few counts. The CDR3 loop reads CASRLAGAWTQYF. In DNA form, the CDR3 reads TGTGCCAGCAGACTAGCGGGGGCATGGACCCAGTACTTC. This rearrangement joins TRBV11-3 to TRBJ2-5, with 11 bases aligning to TRBD2. V trimming: 6 bases; J trimming: 7 bases; junction bases outside the gene matches: 4. Per germline, CDR1 SGHNT and CDR2 YENEEA. CDR3 size: 13 residues. The variable domain in full, completed from reference TRBV11-3 and TRBJ2-5, reads EAGVVQSPRYKIIEKKQPVAFWCNPISGHNTLYWYLQNLGQGPELLIRYENEEAVDDSQLPKDRFSAERLKGVDSTLKIQPAELGDSAVYLCASRLAGAWTQYFGPGTRLLVL.

The chain has TRBV12-5 and TRBJ2-3; the match to TRBD1 covers 11 bases. Germline lookup yields CDR1 LGHNT and CDR2 FRNRAP. Trimming cost V 3 bases and J 5 bases; bases outside gene matches: 10. The CDR3 sequence is 17 residues long. The CDR3 protein is CASGLGVRTGGEDTQYF. Written as DNA, the CDR3 is TGTGCTAGTGGTTTAGGGGTAAGGACAGGGGGCGAAGATACGCAGTATTTT.

This clonotype was seen ten or more times. CDR3 in amino acids: CASSLLGNEKLFF. In nucleotides, the CDR3 is TGTGCCAGCAGTTTGCTGGGAAATGAAAAACTGTTTTTT. This chain joins TRBV12-3 or TRBV12-4 and TRBJ1-4; D gene ambiguous. The CDR3 loop spans 13 amino acids. The germline V and J ends were trimmed by 3 bases and 5 bases, with 7 bases remaining between them.

There are many counts of this clonotype. The rearrangement uses TRBV4-3 and TRBJ2-2; D may be TRBD1 (6 bases). The CDR3 sequence is 15 residues long. Trimming took 5 bases from V and 5 from J, leaving 15 bases between them. Per the germline V gene, CDR1 is LGHNA and CDR2 is YSLEER. The CDR3 DNA is TGCGCCAGCAGCGAGGGACACCAAGGTACCGGGGAGCTGTTTTTT. It encodes CASSEGHQGTGELFF.

In its sample, this clonotype was seen a few times. The chain recombines TRBV9 with TRBJ1-2; 7 positions match TRBD1. Trimming cost V 7 bases and J 8 bases; bases outside gene matches: 14. Germline V lookup: CDR1 SGDLS, CDR2 YYNGEE. CDR3 length: 14 amino acids. CDR3 residues: CASGTDRRLEGYTF. The DNA for the CDR3 is TGTGCCAGCGGGACGGACAGGCGACTGGAGGGCTACACCTTC.

The rearrangement links TRBV5-5 to TRBJ2-1; weak D call: TRBD2 (6 bases). Germline assignment: CDR1 SGHKS and CDR2 YYEKEE (reference sequence). V was trimmed by 3 bases and J by 0 bases, leaving 13 bases between them. The CDR3 has 16 amino acids. In DNA form, the CDR3 reads TGTGCCAGCAGCTCGGGACTCTCGAGCTCCTACAATGAGCAGTTCTTC. Protein product: CASSSGLSSSYNEQFF.

This clonotype was seen ten or more times. The V and J genes are TRBV5-1 and TRBJ2-1; D is possibly TRBD1 (5 bases). Trimming left V 6 bases short and J 3 bases short, with 16 bases between. This CDR3 has 15 amino acids. Germline CDR1 is SGHRS and CDR2 is YFSETQ. CDR3 sequence: CASTPVGHDYNEQFF. The CDR3 DNA follows: TGCGCCAGCACCCCCGTCGGACACGACTACAATGAGCAGTTCTTC.

The CDR3 region has the DNA TGTGCCAGCAGCCAAGAGGCTACTTTGGATGAGCAGTTCTTC. This sequence encodes CASSQEATLDEQFF. V gene TRBV14 combines with J gene TRBJ2-1, with D uncertain. The V end was cut by 0 bases, the J end by 8 bases, with 11 bases between. From germline, CDR1 is SGHDN and CDR2 FVKESK. CDR3 length: 14 amino acids. Complete variable domain (other parts from reference TRBV14 and TRBJ2-1): EAGVTQFPSHSVIEKGQTVTLRCDPISGHDNLYWYRRVMGKEIKFLLHFVKESKQDESGMPNNRFLAERTGGTYSTLKVQPAELEDSGVYFCASSQEATLDEQFFGPGTRLTVL.

This chain uses TRBV12-3 or TRBV12-4 with TRBJ2-7; perhaps D is TRBD1 or TRBD2 (5 bases each). The V end lost 5 bases, the J end lost 1 base, and 18 bases lay between the germline ends. The CDR3 consists of 16 residues. CDR3 in amino acids: CASSPGATRDSYEQYF. The CDR3 nucleotides read TGTGCCAGCAGTCCTGGGGCAACGAGGGATTCCTACGAGCAGTACTTC.

The J gene is TRBJ2-3, the V gene TRBV6-1; D gene ambiguous. Germline V lookup: CDR1 MNHNS, CDR2 SASEGT. V lost 6 bases, J lost 4 bases, and 8 bases lay in between. This CDR3 is built from 12 residues. The CDR3 nucleotides are TGTGCCAGCAGGGGGATCTCAGATACGCAGTATTTT. Protein product: CASRGISDTQYF.

As to this clonotype: It may be a read error: a sequence one base away is much more abundant. The rearrangement links TRBV27 to TRBJ2-7; D gene ambiguous. Germline V gives CDR1 MNHEY, CDR2 SMNVEV (reference sequence). CDR3 length equals 13 residues. The CDR3 DNA reads as TGTGCCAGCAGTTTCGTAGGTTCCTACGAGCAGAACTTC. This encodes CASSFVGSYEQNF.

The chain recombines TRBV14 with TRBJ2-1; D gene ambiguous. CDR1 and CDR2 from the germline V gene are SGHDN and FVKESK. There are 14 residues in the CDR3. With 4 bases removed from V and 5 bases from J, the gap between germline ends came to 12 bases. CDR3 protein: CASSPELDDNEQFF. The CDR3 DNA reads as TGTGCCAGCAGCCCCGAGCTAGACGACAATGAGCAGTTCTTC.

This clonotype was counted at least ten times. The V gene is TRBV27, the J gene TRBJ2-7, with D hard to call. V lost 4 bases and J 0 bases, leaving 7 bases between the germline ends. The CDR3 runs to 13 residues. Germline values: CDR1 MNHEY, CDR2 SMNVEV (reference sequence). DNA for the CDR3: TGTGCCAGCAGTTCGATGAGCTCCTACGAGCAGTACTTC. Its protein product is CASSSMSSYEQYF.

This clonotype was recorded a few times. The rearrangement joins TRBV29-1 to TRBJ2-3, with a possible D match to TRBD2 (5 bases). The ends were cut back, 5 bases at V and 0 bases at J, with 12 bases in the middle. Germline CDR1 is SQVTM and CDR2 is ANQGSEA. This CDR3 spans 14 amino acids. DNA of the CDR3: TGCAGCGTTCTCGAGGGAGCTAGCACAGATACGCAGTATTTT. Translating gives CSVLEGASTDTQYF.

This clonotype was observed many times. The chain combines TRBV10-1 with TRBJ2-3; D is undetermined. CDR1 is WNHNN and CDR2 is SYGVQD in the germline V gene (reference sequence). The CDR3 sequence is 13 residues long. Between the trimmed V and J ends, which lost 4 bases and 3 bases, there was a span of 8 bases. The CDR3 is CASSALRTDTQYF. The CDR3 DNA sequence: TGCGCCAGCAGTGCGCTAAGGACAGATACGCAGTATTTT.

The sample holds a few counts of this clonotype. The chain carries TRBV29-1 and TRBJ2-7; 8 bases match TRBD1. Germline trimming cut 7 bases from V and 1 base from J; bases unmatched to any gene: 6. This CDR3 contains 13 residues. CDR1 and CDR2 from the germline V gene are SQVTM and ANQGSEA. The CDR3 DNA is TGCAGCGCCGCCGGGACAGGTTCCTACGAGCAGTACTTC. Protein sequence: CSAAGTGSYEQYF.

This clonotype was found many times. The chain recombines TRBV7-9 with TRBJ2-7; 8 bases are shared with TRBD2. This CDR3 comprises 13 residues. Trimming took 6 bases from V and 3 from J; bases not matched to a gene: 4. In germline, CDR1 is SEHNR, CDR2 FQNEAQ (reference sequence). The CDR3 DNA follows: TGTGCCAGCAGACGGGAGGGGGACTACGAGCAGTACTTC. As protein: CASRREGDYEQYF.

This clonotype was seen a handful of times. The rearrangement joins TRBV20-1 to TRBJ2-7, with unresolved D. The V end was cut by 0 bases, the J end by 0 bases, with 12 bases between. The CDR3 runs to 15 residues. CDR1 and CDR2 from the germline V gene are DFQATT and SNEGSKA (reference sequence). The CDR3 loop is CSARDSFRASYEQYF. CDR3 DNA sequence: TGCAGTGCTAGAGATTCGTTCCGGGCCTCCTACGAGCAGTACTTC.

There are many counts of this clonotype. The genes are TRBV6-2 or TRBV6-3 and TRBJ2-1; 9 bases fit TRBD1. The CDR3 spans 16 residues. Per germline, CDR1 MNHEY and CDR2 SVGEGT. Trimming cost V 2 bases and J 7 bases; bases outside gene matches: 9. CDR3 nucleotide sequence: TGTGCCAGCAGTTACCTTACGGGACAGGGCTTGAATGAGCAGTTCTTC. It encodes CASSYLTGQGLNEQFF.

This chain connects TRBV9 to TRBJ2-5; 7 bases are shared with TRBD2. Germline lookup yields CDR1 SGDLS and CDR2 YYNGEE. CDR3 length: 15 amino acids. Unmatched junction bases numbered 7, after V lost 3 bases and J lost 2 bases. Here the CDR3 DNA reads TGTGCCAGCAGCGCCCGGGACTACCATCAAGAGACCCAGTACTTC. This gives the protein CASSARDYHQETQYF.

This clonotype occurred a few times. V usage is TRBV16 and J usage is TRBJ2-1; 8 bases map to TRBD2. CDR1 and CDR2 (germline): KGHSY, FQNENV. With V trimmed by 0 bases and J by 7 bases, 5 bases remained unmatched. The CDR3 extends over 15 amino acids. The CDR3 region is CASSQSGGAGNEQFF. Written as DNA, the CDR3 is TGTGCCAGCAGCCAATCCGGGGGGGCCGGGAATGAGCAGTTCTTC.

This clonotype was seen ten or more times. This chain links TRBV7-9 with TRBJ2-2; D gene unclear. The CDR3 covers 14 residues. Looked up from germline, CDR1 is SEHNR and CDR2 is FQNEAQ (reference sequence). V gave up 2 bases and J gave up 7 bases, with 11 bases separating them. CDR3: CASSLPATGGELFF. CDR3 sequence (DNA): TGTGCCAGCAGCTTACCCGCGACGGGCGGGGAGCTGTTTTTT.

The genes are TRBV11-3 and TRBJ2-1; D unresolved. CDR3 length equals 12 residues. Germline assignment: CDR1 SGHNT and CDR2 YENEEA. The germline V and J ends were trimmed by 2 bases and 7 bases, with 6 bases remaining between them. CDR3: CASSLNVNEQFF. CDR3 DNA sequence: TGTGCCAGCAGCTTAAATGTAAATGAGCAGTTCTTC.

This clonotype appeared a few times. The rearrangement links TRBV19 to TRBJ2-1, with TRBD2 matching over 14 bases. The V and J ends lost 5 bases and 0 bases, in that order; junction bases with no gene match: 12. The CDR3 runs 20 residues. The germline V gene has CDR1 LNHDA and CDR2 SQIVND (reference sequence). The CDR3 nucleotides read TGTGCCAGTAGTCTCGGGCCGGGACTAGCGGGGGACGTCTCCTACAATGAGCAGTTCTTC. Its translation is CASSLGPGLAGDVSYNEQFF.